This T cell receptor beta chain was identified in a study of Tregs in tolerant kidney transplant recipients. V shed 2 bases and J shed 0 bases, with 17 bases lying between them. This CDR3 has 17 amino acids. The germline V gene has CDR1 MNHEY and CDR2 SMNVEV (reference sequence). The method was immunoSEQ multiplex PCR; TCRdb's version includes in-frame clones alone and lacks a portion of them. The sample carries 200,000 to 300,000 clones, about 86% recorded once. Material for sequencing was CD4+ T cells from blood. The sequence was collected from a human donor in good health. The V and J genes are TRBV27 and TRBJ2-7; D possibly uses TRBD1 or TRBD2 (8 bases each). DNA for the CDR3: TGTGCCAGCAGTTTACGGGGGGGACAGGTGAGCTCCTACGAGCAGTACTTC. This sequence encodes CASSLRGGQVSSYEQYF.